This TCR beta chain appears in the sequencing data of a study of response to subunit inactivated influenza vaccine. TCRdb called the RT-PCR reads again in MiXCR, with one record for every CDR3 protein. The sample holds about 190,000 distinct CDR3 sequences; over 13% are singletons and the top ten take about 25%. V dropped 4 bases and J dropped 4; count of bases not matched to a gene: 6. The CDR3 is 14 residues long. The rearrangement uses TRBV12-3 or TRBV12-4 and TRBJ2-7; 8 nucleotides agree with TRBD2. Sample: CD8+ T cells sorted from PBMCs, taken 4 to 6 days after vaccination. This clonotype originated in a man aged 45-65 years who received an inactivated influenza vaccine. In nucleotides, the CDR3 is TGTGCCAGCAGTTCTAGCGGGCGACATTACGAGCAGTACTTC. The encoded protein is CASSSSGRHYEQYF.